A single T cell receptor (beta chain) is shown here with its context. This sample was taken from a study of blood T cells in healthy people across ages. A second PCR, run for about 7 to 11 cycles, used a sample-barcoded 5' primer plus a J-beta primer mix. TCRdb passed the 5' RACE reads through MiXCR, listing each CDR3 protein once. This sample has 1.5 million to 1.9 million distinct CDR3 sequences, with about 45% found just once. The sequencing input was blood. This receptor was identified in a woman younger than 30 in good health.

The CDR3: CASSPPSSGGEKLFF. The CDR3 DNA reads as TGTGCCAGCAGTCCGCCTTCCTCCGGGGGTGAAAAACTGTTTTTT. The rearrangement uses TRBV27 and TRBJ1-4; maybe TRBD1 (5 bases). V lost 5 bases, J lost 7 bases, and 17 bases lay in between. This CDR3 contains 15 residues. The germline V gene has CDR1 MNHEY and CDR2 SMNVEV (reference sequence).